Listed here are 9 T cell receptor beta chains from one sample, sequenced in a study of blood T cell repertoires in COVID-19. Here immunoSEQ multiplex PCR was the method, and the copy in TCRdb shows in-frame clones only, minus some. The data contain fewer than 700,000 clones, roughly nine tenths of them seen just once; the ten biggest clones take up 7.8%. The sequencing sample was made of peripheral blood. These receptors all come from a woman aged 45 to 65 with COVID-19, enrolled during active disease.

The chain carries TRBV6-5 and TRBJ2-7; TRBD1 aligns across 10 bases. Germline trimming cut 6 bases from V and 4 bases from J; bases unmatched to any gene: 9. Germline loops: CDR1 MNHEY, CDR2 SVGAGI. The CDR3 is made up of 15 amino acids. DNA for the CDR3: TGTGCCAGCAGACAAACCGGGACAGGGGCGTACGAGCAGTACTTC. Translated: CASRQTGTGAYEQYF.

The chain has TRBV19 and TRBJ1-1; 9 bases line up with TRBD1. The CDR3 is 20 amino acids. Losses at the gene ends were 2 bases for V and 0 bases for J; bases not matched to a gene: 16. In germline, CDR1 is LNHDA, CDR2 SQIVND (reference sequence). In DNA, the CDR3 is TGTGCCAGTAGTATAAAGGGTACAGGGGGCTACAGGCTGATGAACACTGAAGCTTTCTTT. Translation gives CASSIKGTGGYRLMNTEAFF.

The chain links TRBV5-6 to TRBJ1-2, with a weak D call TRBD1 (6 bases). The V end lost 0 bases, the J end lost 1 base, and 7 bases lay between the germline ends. The CDR3 consists of 14 residues. Germline V gene lookup returns CDR1 SGHDT and CDR2 YYEEEE. CDR3 loop: CASSLDRDNYGYTF. DNA for the CDR3: TGTGCCAGCAGCTTGGACAGGGATAACTATGGCTACACCTTC.

The rearrangement links TRBV7-9 to TRBJ1-1; 7 bases are a match to TRBD1. Per germline, CDR1 SEHNR and CDR2 FQNEAQ (reference sequence). CDR3 size: 14 residues. J lost 1 base, V lost 4 bases, and 3 bases had no gene match. The CDR3 here is CASSYDRANTEAFF. The CDR3 nucleotides are TGTGCCAGCAGCTACGACAGGGCGAACACTGAAGCTTTCTTT.

This clone has just one count. The chain joins TRBV24-1 to TRBJ2-5; TRBD2 is a possible D gene (7 bases). The CDR3 consists of 17 residues. Germline CDR1 reads KGHDR; CDR2 reads SFDVKD. Trimming stripped 3 bases from V and 4 bases from J, with 20 bases between. The CDR3 DNA is TGTGCCACCAGTGATACTGGCGGGGGCCCTCCGGGAGAGACCCAGTACTTC. This encodes CATSDTGGGPPGETQYF.

The table lists this clone with a few counts. The CDR3 region has the DNA TGTGCCAGTAGTACCGCAGTTACAACTAATGAAAAACTGTTTTTT. The encoded protein is CASSTAVTTNEKLFF. This chain links TRBV19 with TRBJ1-4; D unresolved. With 4 bases removed from V and 0 bases from J, the gap between germline ends came to 9 bases. From germline, CDR1 is LNHDA and CDR2 SQIVND (reference sequence). This CDR3 contains 15 residues.

J is TRBJ2-3 and V is TRBV5-1; a weak D match, TRBD2 (5 bases). CDR1 and CDR2 (germline): SGHRS, YFSETQ. V dropped 0 bases and J dropped 4 bases, with 12 bases sitting between them. The CDR3 totals 15 residues. The CDR3: CASSLGSPGADTQYF. The CDR3 nucleotides are TGCGCCAGCAGCTTGGGTTCACCCGGGGCAGATACGCAGTATTTT.

The rearrangement uses TRBV24-1 and TRBJ2-7; TRBD1 matches at 7 bases. V dropped 9 bases and J dropped 1; count of bases not matched to a gene: 2. This CDR3 has 12 residues. Germline-derived CDR1 and CDR2 are KGHDR and SFDVKD. The DNA of the CDR3 is TGTGCCACCGACAGGGCGTCCTACGAGCAGTACTTC. Translation: CATDRASYEQYF.

The V gene is TRBV6-5, the J gene TRBJ1-2; 7 bases are a match to TRBD1. V was pared by 6 bases and J by 4 bases, with 8 bases of the junction left unmatched. This CDR3 contains 14 residues. From germline, CDR1 is MNHEY and CDR2 SVGAGI. CDR3 amino acids: CASRLGAGGYGYTF. The CDR3 region has the DNA TGTGCCAGCAGGCTTGGGGCAGGGGGCTATGGCTACACCTTC.